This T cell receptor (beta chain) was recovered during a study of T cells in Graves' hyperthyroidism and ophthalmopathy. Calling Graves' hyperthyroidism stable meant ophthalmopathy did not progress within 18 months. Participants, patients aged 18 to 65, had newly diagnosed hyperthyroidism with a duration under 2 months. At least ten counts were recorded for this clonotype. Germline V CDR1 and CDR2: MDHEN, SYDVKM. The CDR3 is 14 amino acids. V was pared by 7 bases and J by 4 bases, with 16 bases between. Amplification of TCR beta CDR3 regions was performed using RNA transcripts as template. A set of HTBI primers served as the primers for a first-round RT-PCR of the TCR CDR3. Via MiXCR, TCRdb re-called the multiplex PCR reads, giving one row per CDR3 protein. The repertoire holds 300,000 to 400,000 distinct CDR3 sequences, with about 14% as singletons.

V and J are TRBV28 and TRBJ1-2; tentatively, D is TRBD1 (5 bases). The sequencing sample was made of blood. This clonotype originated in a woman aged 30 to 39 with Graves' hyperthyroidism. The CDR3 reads CASTTTAGLYGYTF. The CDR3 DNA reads TGTGCCAGCACAACGACAGCAGGCCTCTATGGCTACACCTTC.